There are a few counts of the clone carrying this TCR beta chain. The target antigen is unknown. This CDR3 spans 15 amino acids. V lost 3 bases, J lost 4 bases, and 14 bases lay in between. Looked up from germline, CDR1 is SGHRS and CDR2 is YFSETQ. These data come from a study of cytomegalovirus exposure and HLA in healthy donors. The study, taken as a whole, reports: Most observed TCR sequences were rare, whereas some public TCRs were detected in many donors. Cytomegalovirus status was reportedly diagnosed by the classifier with high specificity and sensitivity. Highly shared variants forming one cluster were likely a sequencing artifact. A later analysis associated 15,000 to 20,000 TCR beta sequences with HLA alleles at a 0.05 false discovery rate.

PCR involved 60 Vbeta and 13 Jbeta primers. Profiling relied on immunoSEQ multiplex PCR, and the TCRdb table lists in-frame clones only, not all of them. The sample records about 190,000 clones, over 70% being singletons. This TCR was recovered from a man aged 35 to 55 in good health and CMV-seropositive. Material: PBMCs. The chain joins TRBV5-1 to TRBJ2-1; weak D call: TRBD2 (7 bases). For the CDR3, the DNA is TGCGCCAGCAGCTCTGGGGGGGCGATTTACAATGAGCAGTTCTTC. Amino acids: CASSSGGAIYNEQFF.